The clone carrying this T cell receptor (beta chain) came up a few times. What it binds is not known. This entry belongs to a study of shared clonotypes between healthy human individuals. Across the study: Researchers assigned three CD4 naive, three CD4 memory, two CD8 naive and one CD8 memory plate to each donor. General study findings and limits: Tissues were not sampled, only blood, and their repertoires likely differ. At large depth, rarefaction still showed sorted-subset sequencing to be incomplete. Against clonotypes common to all four donors, non-shared ones had lower generation probabilities.

V was pared by 7 bases and J by 5 bases, with 15 bases between. Germline assignment: CDR1 MDHEN and CDR2 SYDVKM. The CDR3 contains 14 residues. Some clones are missing from TCRdb's copy, which holds only in-frame ones; the method was immunoSEQ multiplex PCR. The profile shows around 990,000 clones, roughly 80% of them singletons. The V gene is TRBV28, the J gene TRBJ1-5; D is undetermined. The sequence came from a young man in good health. Some clones in this sample may be carry-over from other donors' samples. The sequenced material came from memory CD4+ T cells from PBMCs. This sample's subset: CD45RA-negative fraction. The CDR3 sequence: CASTNAPRYQPQHF. DNA for the CDR3: TGTGCCAGCACCAACGCCCCCCGTTATCAGCCCCAGCATTTT.